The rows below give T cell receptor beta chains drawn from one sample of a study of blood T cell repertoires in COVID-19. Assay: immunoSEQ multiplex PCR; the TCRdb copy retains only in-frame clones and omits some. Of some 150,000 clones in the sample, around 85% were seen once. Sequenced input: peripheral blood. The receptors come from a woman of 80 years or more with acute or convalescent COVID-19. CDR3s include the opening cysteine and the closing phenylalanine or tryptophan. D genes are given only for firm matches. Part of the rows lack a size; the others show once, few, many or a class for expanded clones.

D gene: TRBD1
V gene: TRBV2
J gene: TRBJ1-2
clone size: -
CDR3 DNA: TGTGCCAGCAGTGTTGCCAGGGGGATAGCTAACTATGGCTACACCTTC
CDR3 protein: CASSVARGIANYGYTF

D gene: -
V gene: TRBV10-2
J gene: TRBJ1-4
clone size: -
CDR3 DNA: TGCGCCAGCGCACCCACCCAGGGAAATGAAAAACTGTTTTTT
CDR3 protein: CASAPTQGNEKLFF

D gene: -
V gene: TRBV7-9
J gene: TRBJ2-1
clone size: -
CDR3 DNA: TGTGCCAGCAGCTTATTTACCCAGGGGAGCAATGAGCAGTTCTTC
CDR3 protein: CASSLFTQGSNEQFF

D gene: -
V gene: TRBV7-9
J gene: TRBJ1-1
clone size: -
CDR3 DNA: TGTGCCAGCAGCTTAGTGACGGGGAACACTGAAGCTTTCTTT
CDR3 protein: CASSLVTGNTEAFF

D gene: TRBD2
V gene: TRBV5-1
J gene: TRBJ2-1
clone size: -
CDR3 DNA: TGCGCCAGCAGCGCCGGACTAGCGGGGGCGAGTGAGCAGTTCTTC
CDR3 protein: CASSAGLAGASEQFF

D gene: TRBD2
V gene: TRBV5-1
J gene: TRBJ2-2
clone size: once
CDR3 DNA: TGCGCCAGCAGCTTGGAAGCGGGGGACACCGGGGAGCTGTTTTTT
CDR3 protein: CASSLEAGDTGELFF

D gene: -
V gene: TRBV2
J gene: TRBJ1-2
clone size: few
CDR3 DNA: TGTGCCAGCAGGCGCCGGGAGATGGGGGAGGAAGGCTACACCTTC
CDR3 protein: CASRRREMGEEGYTF

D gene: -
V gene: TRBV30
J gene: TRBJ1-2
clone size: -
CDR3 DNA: TGTGCCTGGAGTGTACAGGAGTATGGCTACACCTTC
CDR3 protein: CAWSVQEYGYTF

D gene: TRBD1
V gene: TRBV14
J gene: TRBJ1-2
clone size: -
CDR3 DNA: TGTGCCAGCAGCCCACGGGGACAGGGGAACTATGGCTACACCTTC
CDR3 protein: CASSPRGQGNYGYTF

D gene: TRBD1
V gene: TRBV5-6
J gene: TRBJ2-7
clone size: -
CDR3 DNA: TGTGCCAGCAGCTTCCCAGGGGGCTCTTACGAGCAGTACTTC
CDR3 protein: CASSFPGGSYEQYF

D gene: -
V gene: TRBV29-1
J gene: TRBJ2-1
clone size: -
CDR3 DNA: TGCAGCGTTAGCGGAAGCTCCTACAATGAGCAGTTCTTC
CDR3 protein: CSVSGSSYNEQFF

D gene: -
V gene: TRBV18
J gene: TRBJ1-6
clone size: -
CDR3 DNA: TGTGCCAGCTCACCAATGACTGGTTCTAATTCACCCCTCCACTTT
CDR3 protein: CASSPMTGSNSPLHF

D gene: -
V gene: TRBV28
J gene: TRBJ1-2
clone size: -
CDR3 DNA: TGTGCCAGCAGTTTATTTGGCACCAACTATGGCTACACCTTC
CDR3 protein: CASSLFGTNYGYTF

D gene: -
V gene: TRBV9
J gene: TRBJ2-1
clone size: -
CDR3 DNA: TGTGCCAGCAGCGTTCAAGCGAATGAGCAGTTCTTC
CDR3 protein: CASSVQANEQFF

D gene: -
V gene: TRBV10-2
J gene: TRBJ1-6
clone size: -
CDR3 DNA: TGCGCCAGTAAATCAGGGATAGATTCACCCCTCCACTTT
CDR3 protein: CASKSGIDSPLHF

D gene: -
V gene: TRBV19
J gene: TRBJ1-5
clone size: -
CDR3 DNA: TGTGCCAGTAGTGTGACAGGTCCTAATCAGCCCCAGCATTTT
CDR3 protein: CASSVTGPNQPQHF

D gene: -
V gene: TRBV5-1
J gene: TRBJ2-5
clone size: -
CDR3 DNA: TGCGCCAGCAGCTTGGTAGAGGAGTATTCCGAACAAGAGACCCAGTACTTC
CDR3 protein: CASSLVEEYSEQETQYF

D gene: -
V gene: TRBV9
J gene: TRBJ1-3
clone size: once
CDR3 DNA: TGTGCCAGCAGCGTAGGCCCAGGGATCGCCACCATATATTTT
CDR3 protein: CASSVGPGIATIYF

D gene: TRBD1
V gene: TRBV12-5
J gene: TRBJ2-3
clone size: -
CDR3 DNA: TGTGCTAGTGGTTTGGTACTGGAGACAGGGGTTAATTTT
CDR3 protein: CASGLVLETGVNF

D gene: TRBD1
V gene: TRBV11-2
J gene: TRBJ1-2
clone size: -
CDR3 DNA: TGTGCCAGCAGCCCGATCTCCGGGACAGGCTATGGCTACACCTTC
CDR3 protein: CASSPISGTGYGYTF

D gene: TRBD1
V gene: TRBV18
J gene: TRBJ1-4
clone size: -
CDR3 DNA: TGTGCCAGCTCTCCGAGGGGGCCCACAACTAATGAAAAACTGTTTTTT
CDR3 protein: CASSPRGPTTNEKLFF

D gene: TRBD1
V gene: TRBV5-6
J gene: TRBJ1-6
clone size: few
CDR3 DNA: TGTGCCAGCAGCTTGTCGGGACAGGCTTACTATAATTCACCCCTCCACTTT
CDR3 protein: CASSLSGQAYYNSPLHF

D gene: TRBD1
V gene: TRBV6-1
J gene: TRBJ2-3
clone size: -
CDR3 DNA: TGTGCCGGAAGGACAGGGGCAGATACGCAGTATTTT
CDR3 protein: CAGRTGADTQYF

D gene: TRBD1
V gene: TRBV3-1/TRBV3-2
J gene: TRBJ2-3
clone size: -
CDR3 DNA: TGTGCCAGCAGGACCGGGGACAGGGGCACAGATACGCAGTATTTT
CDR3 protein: CASRTGDRGTDTQYF

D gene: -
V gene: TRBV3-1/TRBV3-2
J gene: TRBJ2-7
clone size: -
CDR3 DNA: TGTGCCAGCAGCCTAACGATGCGACCTGGCGGCGAGCAGTACTTC
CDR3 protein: CASSLTMRPGGEQYF

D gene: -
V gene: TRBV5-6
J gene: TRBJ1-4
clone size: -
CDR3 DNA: TGTGCCAGCAGCTTGACGGTGAGAAATGAAAAACTGTTTTTT
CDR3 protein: CASSLTVRNEKLFF

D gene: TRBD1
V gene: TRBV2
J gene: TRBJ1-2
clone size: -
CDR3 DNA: TGTGCCAGCAGCCAGACAGGGAAAGGCTACACCTTC
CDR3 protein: CASSQTGKGYTF

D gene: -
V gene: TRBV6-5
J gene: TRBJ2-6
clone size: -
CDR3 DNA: TGTGCCAGCACGGGCTCTGGGGCCAACGTCCTGACTTTC
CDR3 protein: CASTGSGANVLTF

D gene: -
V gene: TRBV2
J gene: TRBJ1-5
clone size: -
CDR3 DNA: TGTGCCAGCAGCGCAACCAGGGAGGGGCAGCCCCAGCATTTT
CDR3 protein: CASSATREGQPQHF

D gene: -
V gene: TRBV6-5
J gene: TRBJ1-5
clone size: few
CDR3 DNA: TGTGCCAGCAGTCCGCGGGAGTCTGATCAGCCCCAGCATTTT
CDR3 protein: CASSPRESDQPQHF

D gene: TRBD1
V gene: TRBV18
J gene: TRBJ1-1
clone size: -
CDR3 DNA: TGTGCCAGCTCTCCGGGACAGTCAAACACTGAAGCTTTCTTT
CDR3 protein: CASSPGQSNTEAFF

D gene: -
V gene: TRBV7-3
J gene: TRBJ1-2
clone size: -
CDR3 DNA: TGTGCCAGCAGCTTATTACCCGCTGAGTTGCTCACCTTC
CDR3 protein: CASSLLPAELLTF

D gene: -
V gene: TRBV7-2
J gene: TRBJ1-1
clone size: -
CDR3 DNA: TGTGCCAGCAGCTCCCAACCGGTGAACACTGAAGCTTTCTTT
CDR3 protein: CASSSQPVNTEAFF

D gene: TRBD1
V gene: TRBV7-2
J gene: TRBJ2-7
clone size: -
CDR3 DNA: TGTGCCAGCAGCTTATATGGGACAGGGGGGAACGAGCAGTACTTC
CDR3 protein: CASSLYGTGGNEQYF

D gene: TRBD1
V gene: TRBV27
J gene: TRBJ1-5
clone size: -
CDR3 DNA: TGTGCCAGCAGTCCCAACCCGGGACAGGCTGAATATAGCAATCAGCCCCAGCATTTT
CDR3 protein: CASSPNPGQAEYSNQPQHF

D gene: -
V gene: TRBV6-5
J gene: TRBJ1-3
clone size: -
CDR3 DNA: TGTGCCAGCAGCCAGGGGAACACCATATATTTT
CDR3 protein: CASSQGNTIYF

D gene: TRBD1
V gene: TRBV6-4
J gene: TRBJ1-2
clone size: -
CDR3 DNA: TGTGCCAGCAGTCCCGGGACAGATTATGGCTACACCTTC
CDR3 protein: CASSPGTDYGYTF

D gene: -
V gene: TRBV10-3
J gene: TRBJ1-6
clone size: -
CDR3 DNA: TGTGCCATCAGTGACGGCAGGGGAAACTCACCCCTCCACTTT
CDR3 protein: CAISDGRGNSPLHF

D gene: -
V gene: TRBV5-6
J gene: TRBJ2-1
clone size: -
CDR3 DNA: TGTGCCAGCAGCTTCAGACTGATCTCCTACAATGAGCAGTTCTTC
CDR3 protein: CASSFRLISYNEQFF

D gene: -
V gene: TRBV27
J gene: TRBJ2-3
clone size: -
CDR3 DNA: TGTGCCAGCAGTTTAGCTATAATGAGCACAGATACGCAGTATTTT
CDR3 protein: CASSLAIMSTDTQYF

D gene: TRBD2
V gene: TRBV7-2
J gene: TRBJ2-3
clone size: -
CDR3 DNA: TGTGCCAGCAGCTTAGTTTCGGCTAGCGGGGGGAGTTTCCCTTATACGCAGTATTTT
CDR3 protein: CASSLVSASGGSFPYTQYF

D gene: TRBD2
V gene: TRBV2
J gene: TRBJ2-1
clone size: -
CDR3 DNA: TGTGCCAGCAGTGAGGATAGCGGGGGGGCTTATGAGCAGTTCTTC
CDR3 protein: CASSEDSGGAYEQFF

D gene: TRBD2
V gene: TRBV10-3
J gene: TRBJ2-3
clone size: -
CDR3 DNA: TGTGCCATCAGTGAGTCGGGCGGGGGAATCACAGATACGCAGTATTTT
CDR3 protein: CAISESGGGITDTQYF

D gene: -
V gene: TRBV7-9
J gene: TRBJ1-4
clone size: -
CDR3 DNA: TGTGCCAGCAGAACCGCGGGGGAGAATGAAAAACTGTTTTTT
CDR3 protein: CASRTAGENEKLFF

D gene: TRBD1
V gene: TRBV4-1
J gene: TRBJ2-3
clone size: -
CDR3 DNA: TGCGCCAGCAGCCTGGCCTCGACAGGGGGCGCGACAGATACGCAGTATTTT
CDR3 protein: CASSLASTGGATDTQYF

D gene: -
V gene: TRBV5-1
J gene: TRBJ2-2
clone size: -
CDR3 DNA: TGCGCCAGCAGCTTGGTCGCGAACACCGGGGAGCTGTTTTTT
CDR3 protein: CASSLVANTGELFF

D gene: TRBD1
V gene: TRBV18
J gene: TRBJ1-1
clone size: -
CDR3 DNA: TGTGCCAGCTCACTGGGTTCCGGGACAGGGCCCACTGAAGCTTTCTTT
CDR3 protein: CASSLGSGTGPTEAFF

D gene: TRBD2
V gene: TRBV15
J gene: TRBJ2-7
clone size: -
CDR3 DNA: TGTGCCACCAGCAGAGATCTTCCCTCCTCGATTTTAAGGGAGGGGTCATCCTACGAGCAGTACTTC
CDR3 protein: CATSRDLPSSILREGSSYEQYF

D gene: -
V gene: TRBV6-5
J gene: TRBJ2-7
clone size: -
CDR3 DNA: TGTGCCAGCAGTCTCGGAGGCGACGAGCAGTACTTC
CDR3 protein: CASSLGGDEQYF

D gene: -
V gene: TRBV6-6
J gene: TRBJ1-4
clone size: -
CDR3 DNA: TGTGCCAGCACTCAAGGGACACTGGTAACTAATGAAAAACTGTTTTTT
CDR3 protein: CASTQGTLVTNEKLFF

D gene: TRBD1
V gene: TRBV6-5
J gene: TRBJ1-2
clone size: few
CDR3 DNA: TGTGCCAGCGCTGAACCGGGACAGACATATGGCTACACCTTC
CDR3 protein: CASAEPGQTYGYTF

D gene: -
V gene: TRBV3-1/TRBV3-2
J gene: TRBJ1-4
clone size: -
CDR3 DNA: TGTGCCAGCAGCCAAGGAGTCGGGGATCTTGAAAAACTGTTTTTT
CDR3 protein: CASSQGVGDLEKLFF

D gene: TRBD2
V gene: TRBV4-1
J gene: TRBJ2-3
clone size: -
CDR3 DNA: TGCGCCAGCAGCCAAGAAGGGGAAGTGGCTAGCGGGGTCGTACTTAGCACAGATACGCAGTATTTT
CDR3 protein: CASSQEGEVASGVVLSTDTQYF

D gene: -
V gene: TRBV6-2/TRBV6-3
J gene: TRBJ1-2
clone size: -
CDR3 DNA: TGTGCCAGCAGTTCCGCGGGGTACACCTTC
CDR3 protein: CASSSAGYTF